Listed here are 20 T cell receptor beta chains from one sample, sequenced in a study of OX40 agonist ivuxolimab in advanced cancers. Measured with immunoSEQ multiplex PCR; TCRdb has only the in-frame clones, and not every one. The table has 80,000 to 95,000 clones, 92% seen once. The sequences come from CD4+ or CD8+ T cells sorted from blood, collected in a trial of the OX40 agonist ivuxolimab. These receptors came from an adult with an advanced solid tumor such as melanoma, head and neck, liver or kidney cancer.

V usage is TRBV6-5 and J usage is TRBJ2-7; D ambiguous. The germline V and J ends were trimmed by 2 bases and 7 bases, with 9 bases remaining between them. The germline gives CDR1 MNHEY, CDR2 SVGAGI. The CDR3 length is 12 residues. The CDR3 bases are TGTGCCAGCAGTTACCCCGGCTTGGAGCAGTACTTC. Its translation: CASSYPGLEQYF.

This chain connects TRBV19 to TRBJ2-7; TRBD1 or TRBD2 may be the D gene (6 bases each). Trimming left V 5 bases short and J 3 bases short, with 17 bases between. Germline CDR1 reads LNHDA; CDR2 reads SQIVND (reference sequence). The CDR3 is made up of 15 amino acids. The CDR3: CASSLTGYSGYEQYF. The CDR3 DNA sequence: TGTGCCAGTAGTTTAACAGGGTATAGCGGCTACGAGCAGTACTTC.

The chain is built from TRBV5-1 and TRBJ2-7; the match to TRBD1 covers 10 bases. The CDR3 is made up of 13 amino acids. The J segment lost 4 bases and the V segment lost 8 bases, leaving 6 bases of the junction unmatched. Germline CDR1 reads SGHRS; CDR2 reads YFSETQ. The CDR3 DNA is TGCGCCAGTTCGACAGGGGGCGCGTACGAGCAGTACTTC. It encodes CASSTGGAYEQYF.

The chain joins TRBV18 to TRBJ2-1; 7 bases fit TRBD1. This CDR3 is built from 15 residues. V shed 2 bases, J shed 1 base, and the junction held 2 bases outside the gene matches. Per germline, CDR1 KGHSH and CDR2 LQKENI. The chain's CDR3 is CASSPKGASYNEQFF. In DNA, the CDR3 is TGTGCCAGCTCACCAAAGGGGGCTTCCTACAATGAGCAGTTCTTC.

This chain joins TRBV5-1 and TRBJ2-7; the D gene is possibly TRBD1 (5 bases). Per germline, CDR1 SGHRS and CDR2 YFSETQ. There are 14 residues in the CDR3. Trimming pared 6 bases from V and 0 bases from J, leaving 13 bases between. CDR3 in DNA: TGCGCCAGCAATCAGGGCGGAAACTCCTACGAGCAGTACTTC. Translating gives CASNQGGNSYEQYF.

The CDR3 DNA follows: TGTGCCAGCAGCGTTTCTGGACAGGGGGCGAACACCGGGGAGCTGTTTTTT. Amino acids: CASSVSGQGANTGELFF. The V and J genes are TRBV9 and TRBJ2-2; 10 bases are a match to TRBD1. Trimming at V came to 2 bases and at J to 0 bases, leaving 4 bases not matched to a gene. The CDR3 is 17 amino acids. Germline-derived CDR1 and CDR2 are SGDLS and YYNGEE.

In regard to this clone: A junction end diverges from the germline sequence, so it may reflect a read error. The chain couples TRBV28 to TRBJ2-1, with D maybe TRBD1 (5 bases). CDR3 length: 12 amino acids. Germline V gene data show CDR1 as MDHEN and CDR2 as SYDVKM. The DNA of the CDR3 is TGTGCCAGCAGCTTAAGGGGCCTCTCTTTCGTCTTC. It specifies CASSLRGLSFVF.

The chain has TRBV4-1 and TRBJ2-1; 9 bases are shared with TRBD2. The CDR3 consists of 16 residues. V was pared by 3 bases and J by 9 bases, with 12 bases of the junction left unmatched. CDR1 and CDR2 (germline): MGHRA, YSYEKL. CDR3 region: CASSQSVGTSLFEQFF. In nucleotides, the CDR3 is TGCGCCAGCAGCCAGTCGGTCGGGACTAGCCTTTTTGAGCAGTTCTTC.

The chain employs TRBV9 and TRBJ2-1; D gene ambiguous. Germline CDR1 SGDLS, CDR2 YYNGEE. The CDR3 runs 14 residues. With 4 bases removed from V and 0 bases from J, the gap between germline ends came to 8 bases. The CDR3 DNA follows: TGTGCCAGCAGCCCGTATCTCTCCTACAATGAGCAGTTCTTC. Protein sequence: CASSPYLSYNEQFF.

V usage is TRBV7-8 and J usage is TRBJ2-5; TRBD1 aligns across 9 bases. CDR3 length equals 15 residues. CDR1 and CDR2 (germline): SGHVS, FQNEAQ. Unmatched junction bases numbered 2, after V lost 1 base and J lost 2 bases. The CDR3 DNA follows: TGTGCCAGCAGCTTAGACAGGGGGCCACAAGAGACCCAGTACTTC. As protein: CASSLDRGPQETQYF.

This chain connects TRBV15 to TRBJ2-1; D call uncertain. The CDR3 totals 12 residues. In germline, CDR1 is LNHNV, CDR2 YYDKDF (reference sequence). Trimming stripped 3 bases from V and 8 bases from J, with 8 bases between. The CDR3 DNA reads TGTGCCACCAGCAGGGAAACGGATGAGCAGTTCTTC. Translated: CATSRETDEQFF.

Of note for this clone: Sequence at one end of the junction differs from germline and may be a read error. The V and J genes are TRBV5-1 and TRBJ2-1; D unresolved. The germline V gene encodes CDR1 SGHRS and CDR2 YFSETQ. The CDR3 spans 11 residues. CDR3 sequence: CASSSDNEQFF. The CDR3 DNA is TGCGCCAGCAGCTCCGACAATGAGCAGTTCTTC. The variable domain in full, completed from reference TRBV5-1 and TRBJ2-1, reads KAGVTQTPRYLIKTRGQQVTLSCSPISGHRSVSWYQQTPGQGLQFLFEYFSETQRNKGNFPGRFSGRQFSNSRSEMNVSTLELGDSALYLCASSSDNEQFFGPGTRLTVL.

The chain uses TRBV10-3 and TRBJ2-1; 8 bases align to TRBD1. The CDR3 length is 16 residues. In germline, CDR1 is ENHRY, CDR2 SYGVKD. With V trimmed by 2 bases and J by 7 bases, 10 bases remained unmatched. The CDR3 DNA reads as TGTGCCATCAGTGAGGTTTCAGGGGGCGCGAAGAATGAGCAGTTCTTC. Protein: CAISEVSGGAKNEQFF.

This clone was counted only a few times. Other DNA sequences in this sample translate to the same CDR3. The chain uses TRBV19 and TRBJ2-7; possibly TRBD1 for D (5 bases). V gave up 6 bases and J gave up 3 bases, with 9 bases separating them. The CDR3 has 12 residues. Germline V CDR1 and CDR2: LNHDA, SQIVND (reference sequence). CDR3 sequence: CASSTQGYEQYF. DNA of the CDR3: TGTGCCAGTAGCACCCAGGGCTACGAGCAGTACTTC.

About this clone itself: This sample also contains other DNA sequences that code for the same CDR3. CDR3 sequence: CAWSQQGYEQYF. The CDR3 DNA reads as TGTGCCTGGAGCCAACAGGGGTACGAGCAGTACTTC. The V call is TRBV30, the J call TRBJ2-7, with 7 bases matching TRBD1. The CDR3 has 12 amino acids. Trimming at V came to 3 bases and at J to 4 bases, leaving 3 bases not matched to a gene. CDR1 is GTSNPN and CDR2 is SVGIG in the germline V gene (reference sequence).

This chain joins TRBV19 and TRBJ2-6, with no clear D. The CDR3 is 16 amino acids. Looked up from germline, CDR1 is LNHDA and CDR2 is SQIVND (reference sequence). Trimming stripped 3 bases from V and 0 bases from J, with 9 bases between. The CDR3 loop reads CASSIRLSSGANVLTF. Written as DNA, the CDR3 is TGTGCCAGTAGTATCCGCCTGAGCTCTGGGGCCAACGTCCTGACTTTC. Based on the CDR3 plus reference TRBV19 and TRBJ2-6, the full variable domain is DGGITQSPKYLFRKEGQNVTLSCEQNLNHDAMYWYRQDPGQGLRLIYYSQIVNDFQKGDIAEGYSVSREKKESFPLTVTSAQKNPTAFYLCASSIRLSSGANVLTFGAGSRLTVL.

CDR3: CAINLAGDRDTQYF. The CDR3 DNA reads as TGTGCCATTAACCTAGCGGGAGATAGAGATACGCAGTATTTT. The gene calls are TRBV10-3 and TRBJ2-3; 10 bases line up with TRBD2. The germline CDR1 and CDR2 sequences are ENHRY and SYGVKD. CDR3 length equals 14 residues. The junction had 8 bases not matched to a gene; V was cut back by 9 bases and J by 5 bases.

This clone was seen a single time. The chain uses TRBV7-3 and TRBJ1-2, with D unresolved. V lost 3 bases to trimming and J lost 2 bases, with 10 bases between them. The CDR3 is made up of 14 amino acids. Germline-derived CDR1 and CDR2 are SGHTA and FQGTGA. This CDR3 is CASSFGAGNYGYTF. DNA of the CDR3: TGTGCCAGCAGCTTTGGCGCGGGGAACTATGGCTACACCTTC.

This rearrangement joins TRBV27 to TRBJ2-5; TRBD2 matches at 13 bases. This CDR3 is built from 16 residues. J was trimmed by 5 bases and V by 4 bases; bases with no gene match: 7. Per germline, CDR1 MNHEY and CDR2 SMNVEV (reference sequence). CDR3 nucleotides: TGTGCCAGCAGTTCGAGACTAGCGGGAGGCAGGGAGACCCAGTACTTC. Translating it yields CASSSRLAGGRETQYF.

This clone was observed once. The rearrangement uses TRBV10-2 and TRBJ1-3, with D possibly being TRBD1 (5 bases). V dropped 4 bases and J dropped 2 bases, with 12 bases sitting between them. Germline values: CDR1 WSHSY, CDR2 SAAADI. This CDR3 has 15 residues. This chain's CDR3 is CASSGTWGTGNTIYF. The CDR3 bases are TGCGCCAGCAGTGGGACTTGGGGCACTGGAAACACCATATATTTT.